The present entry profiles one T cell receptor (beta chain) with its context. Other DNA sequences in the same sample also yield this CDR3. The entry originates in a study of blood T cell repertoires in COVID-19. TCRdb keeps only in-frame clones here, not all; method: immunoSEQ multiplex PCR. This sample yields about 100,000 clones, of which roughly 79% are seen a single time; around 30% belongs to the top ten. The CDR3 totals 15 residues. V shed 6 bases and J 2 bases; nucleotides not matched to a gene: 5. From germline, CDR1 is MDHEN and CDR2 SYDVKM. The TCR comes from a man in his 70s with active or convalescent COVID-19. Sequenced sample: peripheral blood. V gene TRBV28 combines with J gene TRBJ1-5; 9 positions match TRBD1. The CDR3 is CASSPTGGGNQPQHF. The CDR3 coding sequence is TGTGCCAGCAGCCCCACAGGGGGCGGCAATCAGCCCCAGCATTTT.